The 8 T cell receptor beta chains below were found in one sample sequenced in a study of T cells in Graves' hyperthyroidism and ophthalmopathy. TCR beta CDR3 sequences were amplified from RNA transcripts. The HTBI primer set drove a first-round RT-PCR of the TCR CDR3. TCRdb called the multiplex PCR reads again in MiXCR, with one record for every CDR3 protein. Found here are roughly 740,000 distinct CDR3 sequences, less than 20% of them singletons; the top ten hold over 7.5%. Sequenced material: blood. These receptors were taken from a man aged 18 to 29 with Graves' hyperthyroidism.

This clonotype was recorded a few times. CDR3 amino acids: CSARDLDRGEVTGELFF. The CDR3 coding sequence is TGCAGTGCTAGAGACCTAGACCGCGGAGAAGTCACCGGGGAGCTGTTTTTT. This sequence joins TRBV20-1 and TRBJ2-2; no definite D call. V lost 0 bases and J lost 4, with 18 bases in between. Germline V CDR1 and CDR2: DFQATT, SNEGSKA (reference sequence). The CDR3 consists of 17 residues.

The chain carries TRBV6-1 and TRBJ2-3; maybe TRBD1 (6 bases). This CDR3 has 14 residues. Trimming left V 7 bases short and J 2 bases short, with 13 bases between. Germline V gene lookup returns CDR1 MNHNS and CDR2 SASEGT. CDR3 in DNA: TGTGCCAGCACCCCGGACAGTTCCACAGATACGCAGTATTTT. This encodes CASTPDSSTDTQYF.

Ten or more counts support this clonotype. This chain links TRBV7-9 with TRBJ2-3; no definite D call. CDR3 size: 15 residues. Germline V gene data show CDR1 as SEHNR and CDR2 as FQNEAQ (reference sequence). The V end lost 6 bases, the J end lost 0 bases, and 13 bases lay between the germline ends. CDR3 sequence reads: CASSLWGSSTDTQYF. The CDR3 DNA follows: TGTGCCAGCAGTCTTTGGGGATCTAGCACAGATACGCAGTATTTT.

There are many counts of this clonotype. The chain recombines TRBV7-2 with TRBJ2-7; D may be TRBD2 (7 bases). V was cut by 5 bases and J by 6 bases, with 20 bases left in between. The CDR3 sequence is 15 residues long. CDR1 and CDR2 (germline): SGHTA, FQGNSA. The CDR3 DNA reads TGTGCCAGCAGCCGACTACGAGGGGGGGTGGGCGAGCAGTACTTC. Encoded protein: CASSRLRGGVGEQYF. The whole variable domain, filled in from reference TRBV7-2 and TRBJ2-7, reads GAGVSQSPSNKVTEKGKDVELRCDPISGHTALYWYRQSLGQGLEFLIYFQGNSAPDKSGLPSDRFSAERTGGSVSTLTIQRTQQEDSAVYLCASSRLRGGVGEQYFGPGTRLTVT.

This clonotype was observed at least ten times. This sequence joins TRBV28 and TRBJ1-2; TRBD1 is a possible D gene (5 bases). Germline CDR1 is MDHEN and CDR2 is SYDVKM. The CDR3 has 13 residues. Trimming shortened V by 8 bases and J by 4 bases, and 14 bases separated the two germline ends. For the CDR3, the DNA is TGTGCCAGCCTCACCACAGGCCTCTATGGCTACACCTTC. This gives the protein CASLTTGLYGYTF.

The chain's CDR3 is CSASSGRSYNEQFF. In DNA, the CDR3 is TGCAGTGCTTCTAGCGGGAGGTCCTACAATGAGCAGTTCTTC. J is TRBJ2-1 and V is TRBV20-1; 11 nucleotides line up with TRBD2. V trimming: 5 bases; J trimming: 1 base; junction bases outside the gene matches: 1. Germline assignment: CDR1 DFQATT and CDR2 SNEGSKA (reference sequence). The CDR3 is made up of 14 amino acids.

This clonotype was detected only a few times. CDR3 sequence: CASSRRQGASFF. The CDR3 coding sequence is TGTGCCAGCAGCCGTCGGCAGGGGGCATCTTTCTTT. The gene calls are TRBV7-9 and TRBJ1-1; 8 nucleotides agree with TRBD1. The J segment lost 12 bases and the V segment lost 5 bases, leaving 8 bases of the junction unmatched. Germline V gene sequence: CDR1 SEHNR, CDR2 FQNEAQ (reference sequence). The CDR3 has 12 amino acids.

The table lists this clonotype with many counts. This chain uses TRBV9 with TRBJ2-7; possibly TRBD1 or TRBD2 for D (5 bases each). The V end was cut by 0 bases, the J end by 6 bases, with 10 bases between. Germline loops: CDR1 SGDLS, CDR2 YYNGEE. The CDR3 loop spans 13 amino acids. The CDR3 loop reads CASSVVEGREQYF. In DNA form, the CDR3 reads TGTGCCAGCAGCGTAGTTGAGGGACGCGAGCAGTACTTC.